This T cell receptor beta chain appears in the sequencing data of a study of blood T cell repertoires in COVID-19. Whole-study context: COVID-19 samples collected from the United States, Italy and Spain covered acute and convalescent phases. PBMCs, B-cell-depleted T cells, or T cells were the source of the cDNA or gDNA that made up the material.

Per the authors' pipeline: Reference gene primer amplification yielded estimated nucleated cell counts. TCRdb's copy holds only in-frame clones and misses some; the assay was immunoSEQ multiplex PCR. The DNA gave D and trimming, while V, J and clone size come from that table. The sample yields roughly 70,000 clones, 89% seen once. The TCR originated in a man in his 60s with acute or convalescent COVID-19. What was sequenced was peripheral blood.

CDR3 loop: CASSAFGQTLSNQPQHF. CDR3 nucleotide sequence: TGTGCCAGCAGCGCCTTCGGACAGACTCTTAGCAATCAGCCCCAGCATTTT. The chain couples TRBV9 to TRBJ1-5; D possibly corresponds to TRBD1 (6 bases). The germline V gene has CDR1 SGDLS and CDR2 YYNGEE. V dropped 3 bases and J dropped 0 bases, with 16 bases sitting between them. The CDR3 sequence is 17 residues long.